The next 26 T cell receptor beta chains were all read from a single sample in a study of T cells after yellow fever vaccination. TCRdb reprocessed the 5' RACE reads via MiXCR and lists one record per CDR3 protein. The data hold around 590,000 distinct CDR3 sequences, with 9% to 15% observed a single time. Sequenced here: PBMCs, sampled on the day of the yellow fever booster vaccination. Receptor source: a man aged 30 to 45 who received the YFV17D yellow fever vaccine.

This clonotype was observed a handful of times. CDR3 sequence reads: CASGSPGTDTQYF. The CDR3 nucleotides read TGTGCCAGTGGCTCCCCCGGGACAGATACGCAGTATTTT. The J gene is TRBJ2-3, the V gene TRBV12-3 or TRBV12-4; D unclear. This CDR3 is 13 amino acids long. V was shortened by 9 bases and J by 3 bases, with 13 bases between the two germline ends.

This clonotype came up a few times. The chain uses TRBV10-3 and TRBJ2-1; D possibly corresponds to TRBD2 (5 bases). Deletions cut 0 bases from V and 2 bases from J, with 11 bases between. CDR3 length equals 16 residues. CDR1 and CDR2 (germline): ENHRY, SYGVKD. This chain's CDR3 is CAISESLLGPYNEQFF. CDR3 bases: TGTGCCATCAGTGAGTCTTTACTAGGACCCTACAATGAGCAGTTCTTC.

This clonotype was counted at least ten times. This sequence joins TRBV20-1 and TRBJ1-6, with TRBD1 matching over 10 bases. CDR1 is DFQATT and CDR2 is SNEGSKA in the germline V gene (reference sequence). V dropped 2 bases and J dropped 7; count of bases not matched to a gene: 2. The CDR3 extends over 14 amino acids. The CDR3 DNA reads TGCAGTGCTAGAACGGGACAGGGGAATTCACCCCTCCACTTT. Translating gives CSARTGQGNSPLHF.

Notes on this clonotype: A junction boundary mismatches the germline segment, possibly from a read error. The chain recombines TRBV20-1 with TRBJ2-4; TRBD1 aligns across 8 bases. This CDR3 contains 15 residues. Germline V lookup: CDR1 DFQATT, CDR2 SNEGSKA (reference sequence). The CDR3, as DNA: TGCTGTGCTAGAGGGGACAGGAGTGCTAGAAACATTCAGTACTTC. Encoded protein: CCARGDRSARNIQYF.

The CDR3 spells CAISDDIKGIGQYF. As DNA, the CDR3 is TGTGCCATCAGTGACGACATAAAGGGCATCGGGCAGTACTTC. The chain uses TRBV10-3 and TRBJ2-7; no reliable D call. The V and J ends lost 3 bases and 9 bases respectively, with 18 bases between them. CDR1 and CDR2 from the germline V gene are ENHRY and SYGVKD. This CDR3 comprises 14 residues.

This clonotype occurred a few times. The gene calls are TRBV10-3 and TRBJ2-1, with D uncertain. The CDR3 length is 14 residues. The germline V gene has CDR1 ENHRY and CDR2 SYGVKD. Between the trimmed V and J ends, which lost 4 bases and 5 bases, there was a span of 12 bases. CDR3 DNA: TGTGCCATCAGTGCCTCCCAGACGGACAATGAGCAGTTCTTC. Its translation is CAISASQTDNEQFF.

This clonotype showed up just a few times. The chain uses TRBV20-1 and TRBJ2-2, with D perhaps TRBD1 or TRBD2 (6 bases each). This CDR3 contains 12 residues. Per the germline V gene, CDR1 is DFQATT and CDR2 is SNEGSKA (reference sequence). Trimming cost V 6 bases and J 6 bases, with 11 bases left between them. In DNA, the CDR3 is TGCAGTGCGTCGGAGGGGGCCGGGGAGCTGTTTTTT. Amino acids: CSASEGAGELFF.

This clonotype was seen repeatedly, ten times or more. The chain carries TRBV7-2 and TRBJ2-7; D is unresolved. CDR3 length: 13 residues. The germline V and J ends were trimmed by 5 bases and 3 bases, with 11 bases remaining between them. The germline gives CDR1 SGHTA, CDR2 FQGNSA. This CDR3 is CASSPDGFYEQYF. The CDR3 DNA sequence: TGTGCCAGCAGCCCGGACGGATTCTACGAGCAGTACTTC.

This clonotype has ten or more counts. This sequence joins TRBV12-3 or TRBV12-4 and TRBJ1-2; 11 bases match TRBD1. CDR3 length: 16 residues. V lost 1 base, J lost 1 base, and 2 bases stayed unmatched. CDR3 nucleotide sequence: TGTGCCAGCAGTTTAGGGGGACAGGGGGGTAACTATGGCTACACCTTC. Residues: CASSLGGQGGNYGYTF.

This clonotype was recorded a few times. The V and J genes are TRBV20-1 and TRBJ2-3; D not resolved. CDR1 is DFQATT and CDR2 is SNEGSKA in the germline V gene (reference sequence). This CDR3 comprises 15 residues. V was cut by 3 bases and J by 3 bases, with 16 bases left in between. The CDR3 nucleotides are TGCAGTGCTAGGCTCCACCCGACGACAACAGATACGCAGTATTTT. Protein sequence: CSARLHPTTTDTQYF.

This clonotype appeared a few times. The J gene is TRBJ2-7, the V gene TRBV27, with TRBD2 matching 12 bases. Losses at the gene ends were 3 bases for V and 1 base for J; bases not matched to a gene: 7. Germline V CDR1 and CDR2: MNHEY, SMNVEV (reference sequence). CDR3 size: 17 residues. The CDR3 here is CASSFLAGGRGSYEQYF. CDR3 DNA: TGTGCCAGCAGTTTTCTAGCGGGAGGGAGGGGATCCTACGAGCAGTACTTC.

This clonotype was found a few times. CDR3 sequence (DNA): TGTGCCAGCAGCCCGGAAGCCAAAAACATTCAGTACTTC. Its translation: CASSPEAKNIQYF. The V gene is TRBV5-5, the J gene TRBJ2-4; D is uncertain. V was cut by 4 bases and J by 0 bases, with 5 bases left in between. The CDR3 has 13 residues. From germline, CDR1 is SGHKS and CDR2 YYEKEE (reference sequence).

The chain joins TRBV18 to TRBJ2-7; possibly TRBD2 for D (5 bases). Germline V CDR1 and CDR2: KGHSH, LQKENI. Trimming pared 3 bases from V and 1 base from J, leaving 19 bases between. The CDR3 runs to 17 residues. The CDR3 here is CASSPPRAGPGSYEQYF. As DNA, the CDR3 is TGTGCCAGCTCACCCCCGAGGGCCGGACCCGGTTCCTACGAGCAGTACTTC.

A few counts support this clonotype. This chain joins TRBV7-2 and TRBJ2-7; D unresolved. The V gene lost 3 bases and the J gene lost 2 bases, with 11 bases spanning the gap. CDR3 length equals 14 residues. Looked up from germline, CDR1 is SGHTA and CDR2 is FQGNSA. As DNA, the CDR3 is TGTGCCAGCAGCTTTGGCGCGACCACCTACGAGCAGTACTTC. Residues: CASSFGATTYEQYF.

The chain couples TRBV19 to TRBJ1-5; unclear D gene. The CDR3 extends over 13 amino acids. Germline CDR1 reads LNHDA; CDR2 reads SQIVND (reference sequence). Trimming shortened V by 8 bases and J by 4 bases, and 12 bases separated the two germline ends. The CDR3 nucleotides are TGTGCCAGTTCTACGTTCTGGAATCAGCCCCAGCATTTT. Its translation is CASSTFWNQPQHF.

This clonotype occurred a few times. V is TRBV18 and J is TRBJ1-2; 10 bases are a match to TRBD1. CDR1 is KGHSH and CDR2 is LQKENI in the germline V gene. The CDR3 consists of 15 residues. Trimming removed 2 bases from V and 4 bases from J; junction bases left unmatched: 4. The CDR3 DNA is TGTGCCAGCTCACCAATGGGGGACAGGGGCTATGGCTACACCTTC. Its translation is CASSPMGDRGYGYTF.

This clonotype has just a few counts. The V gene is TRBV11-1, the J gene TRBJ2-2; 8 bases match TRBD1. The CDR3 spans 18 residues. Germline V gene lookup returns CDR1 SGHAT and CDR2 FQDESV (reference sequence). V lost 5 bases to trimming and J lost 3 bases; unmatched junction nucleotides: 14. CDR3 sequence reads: CASSPRDYRGSHTGELFF. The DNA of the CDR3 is TGTGCCAGCAGCCCCAGAGACTACAGGGGGAGTCACACCGGGGAGCTGTTTTTT.

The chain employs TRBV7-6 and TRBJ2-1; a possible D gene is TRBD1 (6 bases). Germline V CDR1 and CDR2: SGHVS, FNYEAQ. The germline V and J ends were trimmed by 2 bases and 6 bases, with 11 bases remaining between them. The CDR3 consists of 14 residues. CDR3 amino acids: CASSLFLGANEQFF. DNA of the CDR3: TGTGCCAGCAGCTTATTTTTGGGGGCCAATGAGCAGTTCTTC.

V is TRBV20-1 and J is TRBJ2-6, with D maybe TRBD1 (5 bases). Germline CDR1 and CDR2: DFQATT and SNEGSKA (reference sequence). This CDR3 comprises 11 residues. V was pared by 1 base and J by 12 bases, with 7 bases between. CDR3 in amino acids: CSARVRGVLTF. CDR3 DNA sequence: TGCAGTGCTAGAGTAAGGGGCGTCCTGACTTTC.

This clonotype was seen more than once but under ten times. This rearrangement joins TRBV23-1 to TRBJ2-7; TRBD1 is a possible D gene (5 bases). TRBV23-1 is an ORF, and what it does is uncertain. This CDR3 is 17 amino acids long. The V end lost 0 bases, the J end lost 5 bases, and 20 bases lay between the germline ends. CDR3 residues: CASSQSHSRQGLDEQYF. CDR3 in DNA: TGCGCCAGCAGTCAATCGCATTCGAGGCAGGGTCTGGACGAGCAGTACTTC.

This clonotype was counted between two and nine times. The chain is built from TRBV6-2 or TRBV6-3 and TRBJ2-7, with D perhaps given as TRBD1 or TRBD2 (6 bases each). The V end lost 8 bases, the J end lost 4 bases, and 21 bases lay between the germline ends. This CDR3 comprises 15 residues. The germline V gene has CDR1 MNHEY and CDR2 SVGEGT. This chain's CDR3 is CASLIRGPSFYEQYF. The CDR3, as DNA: TGTGCCAGCCTCATTCGGGGGCCATCCTTTTACGAGCAGTACTTC.

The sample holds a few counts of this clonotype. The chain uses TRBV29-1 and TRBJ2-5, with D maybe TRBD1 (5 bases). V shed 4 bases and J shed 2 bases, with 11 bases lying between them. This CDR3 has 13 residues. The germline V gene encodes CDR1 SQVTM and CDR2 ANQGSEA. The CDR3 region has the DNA TGCAGCGTTGCCCGGACATTACAAGAGACCCAGTACTTC. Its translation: CSVARTLQETQYF.

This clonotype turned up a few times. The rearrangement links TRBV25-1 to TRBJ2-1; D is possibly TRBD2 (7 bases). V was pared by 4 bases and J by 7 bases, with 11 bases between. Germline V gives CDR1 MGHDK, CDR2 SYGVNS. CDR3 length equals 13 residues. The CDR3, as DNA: TGTGCCAGCAGTGTGGGGGGGCTAAATGAGCAGTTCTTC. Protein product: CASSVGGLNEQFF.

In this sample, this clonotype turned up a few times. The CDR3 here is CASSKDQGANNEQFF. DNA for the CDR3: TGTGCCAGCAGCAAAGATCAGGGGGCGAACAATGAGCAGTTCTTC. The chain joins TRBV21-1 to TRBJ2-1; TRBD1, the table's D call, was not compared with the DNA. TRBV21-1 is listed as a pseudogene. CDR3 length: 15 residues.

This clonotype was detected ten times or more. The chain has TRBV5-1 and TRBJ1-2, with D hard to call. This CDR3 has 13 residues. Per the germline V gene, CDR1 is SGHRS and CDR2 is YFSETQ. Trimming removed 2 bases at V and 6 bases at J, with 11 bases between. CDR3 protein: CASSLEGPDGYTF. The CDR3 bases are TGCGCCAGCAGCTTAGAGGGTCCGGATGGCTACACCTTC.

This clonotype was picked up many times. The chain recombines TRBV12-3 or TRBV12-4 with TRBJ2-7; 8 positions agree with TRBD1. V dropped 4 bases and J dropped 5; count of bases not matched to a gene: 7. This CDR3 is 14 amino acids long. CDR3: CASSSVTGVHEQYF. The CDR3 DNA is TGTGCCAGCAGTTCCGTGACAGGGGTCCACGAGCAGTACTTC.